Detailed here is one TCR beta chain. This receptor's antigen is unknown. The junction and the germline gene differ at one end; a read error may be behind it. CDR1 and CDR2 are drawn from the germline V gene (reference sequence): SSHAT, FNYEAQ. The CDR3 measures 17 amino acids from cysteine to phenylalanine. The only DNA kept is the CDR3, 51 bases in frame from the first base. The data originate from a study of cytomegalovirus exposure and HLA in healthy donors (dated by TCRdb to about 2017). Broadly, across the study: The 500 to 700 repertoires of the first cohort and the approximately 110 validation repertoires were produced on the same platform, according to a later analysis. Besides the first cohort of 666 subjects, a separate validation cohort made up of roughly 120 different subjects was used. The study aimed to test whether cataloging public T cell receptors could reveal signatures of past pathogen exposure. The study combined high-throughput TCR immunosequencing, statistical association of individual TCRs with disease status, and machine learning to predict cytomegalovirus infection status.

The donors were included in the validation cohort of over a hundred subjects, a group kept apart from the roughly 700-subject first cohort. Library method: the immunoSEQ multiplex PCR assay. On the study's bioinformatics: A statistical classification framework was built for diagnosing cytomegalovirus status from the catalog of TCR beta chain sequences. In its TCRdb copy, this immuneACCESS table keeps in-frame sequences only and misses some clones. Where compared with another copy, unresolved V genes explain less than half of these, and the others have no known cause. D and trimming come from the DNA, and the V and J calls and clone size come from that table. The sample yields approximately 170,000 clones; 85% were counted once. The ten top clones hold 2% to 2.5% of the sample. The investigation overall reported the following: A few of the identified cytomegalovirus-associated TCR beta chains were confirmed in vitro to be specific for cytomegalovirus antigens. The classifier was reported to diagnose cytomegalovirus status with high specificity and sensitivity in both the original cohort and the validation cohort. In the study, 150 to 200 TCR beta chains were listed as associated with cytomegalovirus. Subsequent analysis determined that TCRs grouped into clusters in the first cohort also showed a tendency toward co-occurrence across the roughly 120 validation repertoires, and 90% to 95% of cluster scores exceeded 0. Most TCR sequences were observed very rarely across donors, whereas some public TCRs were present in many individuals. The authors suggested that the approach could potentially be extended to other disease states and immunological phenotypes. The validation cohort had no HLA typing available for a later analysis, so co-occurrence within that cohort was assessed over all 130 or so repertoires.

The material sequenced was PBMCs. The TCR comes from a man younger than 45 in good health and CMV-seropositive. Here the chain combines TRBV7-7 and TRBJ2-3; perhaps TRBD1 is the D gene, with 5 bases matching. Here the CDR3 is given as CASSLGIGARSTDTQYF. The bases are TGTGCTAGCAGCTTAGGGATTGGGGCCAGAAGCACAGATACGCAGTATTTT.